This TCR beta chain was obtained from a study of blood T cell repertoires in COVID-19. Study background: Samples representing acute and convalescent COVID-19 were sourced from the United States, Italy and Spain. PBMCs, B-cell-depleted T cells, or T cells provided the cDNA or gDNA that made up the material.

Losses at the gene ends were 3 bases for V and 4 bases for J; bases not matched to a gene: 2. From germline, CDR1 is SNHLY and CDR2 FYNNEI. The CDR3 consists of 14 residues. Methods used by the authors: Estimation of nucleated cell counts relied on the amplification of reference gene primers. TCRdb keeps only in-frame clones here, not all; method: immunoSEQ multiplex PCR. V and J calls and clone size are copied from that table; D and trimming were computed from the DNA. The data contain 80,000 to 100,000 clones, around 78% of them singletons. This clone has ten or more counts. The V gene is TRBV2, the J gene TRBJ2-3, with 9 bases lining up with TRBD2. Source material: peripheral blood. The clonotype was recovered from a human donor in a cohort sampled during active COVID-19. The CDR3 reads CASSDGLAPDTQYF. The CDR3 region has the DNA TGTGCCAGCAGTGATGGACTAGCGCCAGATACGCAGTATTTT.